One T cell receptor (beta chain) is described in this entry. This specimen comes from a study of response to subunit inactivated influenza vaccine. CDR3 length: 15 amino acids. Trimming removed 4 bases from V and 1 base from J, with 10 bases in between. TCRdb reprocessed the RT-PCR reads with MiXCR, giving one entry per CDR3 protein. This table holds 450,000 to 600,000 distinct CDR3 sequences, approximately 15% found once. The sequence was collected from a man between 45 and 75 years old who received an inactivated influenza vaccine. Sample: CD4+ T cells sorted from PBMCs, taken around 25 months after vaccination. The V call is TRBV12-3 or TRBV12-4, the J call TRBJ1-4; no clear D. Here the CDR3 reads CASSYQTLTNEKLFF. The CDR3 DNA reads as TGTGCCAGCAGTTATCAGACGCTAACTAATGAAAAACTGTTTTTT.